This TCR beta chain was identified during a study of T cells expressing NK-cell markers. Study context: Just one sequenced donor of eight was HCMV-seronegative, while seven were seropositive.

Following a re-call of the 5' RACE reads, TCRdb has one entry per CDR3 protein and lacks DNA. The ten most abundant clones cover roughly 10% of a sample with about 390,000 distinct CDR3 sequences. There are 13 residues in the CDR3. Germline CDR1 SQVTM, CDR2 ANQGSEA. The V call is TRBV29-1, the J call TRBJ2-5; TCRdb indicates TRBD2, and absent DNA this call remains unverified. The receptor was derived from a woman in her fifties or sixties in good health. Source material: blood T cells: a sorted CD56 or NKG2C T cell subset, CD4+ or CD8+ T cells, or bulk PBMC T cells (not recorded which). CDR3 loop: CSLRGGSGETQYF.